The next 30 T cell receptor beta chains were all read from a single sample in a study of low-dose radiotherapy and immunotherapy resistance in tumors. TRAV- and TRBV-specific primers were used for first-strand cDNA, which covered alpha and beta chains. The authors ran about 20 PCR cycles to amplify TCRs with a constant-region primer and V-primer adapter. TCRdb independently ran MiXCR on the reads; one entry per CDR3 protein. The repertoire holds 9,800 or so distinct CDR3 sequences, with around 79% as singletons. The receptor set was obtained from a human donor with advanced metastatic prostate, ovarian, gallbladder or colorectal cancer (not recorded which). This table probably holds off-target reads from a library built for another chain.

The rearrangement uses TRBV4-2 and TRBJ2-7, with TRBD1 as a possible D gene (6 bases). The V gene's germline CDR1 is LGHNA and CDR2 YNFKEQ. The CDR3 loop spans 14 amino acids. V was clipped by 0 bases and J by 6 bases, with 12 bases between them. DNA for the CDR3: TGTGCCAGCAGCCAAGAATGGCAGGGGCGCGAGCAGTACTTC. Residues: CASSQEWQGREQYF.

This clonotype was observed a single time. The chain has TRBV9 and TRBJ2-1; D may be TRBD1 (5 bases). Germline V lookup: CDR1 SGDLS, CDR2 YYNGEE. CDR3 length equals 15 residues. V was pared by 3 bases and J by 1 base, with 11 bases between. The CDR3 region is CASSEQGGSYNEQFF. CDR3 in DNA: TGTGCCAGCAGCGAGCAGGGTGGTTCCTACAATGAGCAGTTCTTC. Full variable domain (outside the CDR3, taken from reference TRBV9 and TRBJ2-1): DSGVTQTPKHLITATGQRVTLRCSPRSGDLSVYWYQQSLDQGLQFLIQYYNGEERAKGNILERFSAQQFPDLHSELNLSSLELGDSALYFCASSEQGGSYNEQFFGPGTRLTVL.

This clonotype was recorded only once. The chain combines TRBV29-1 with TRBJ2-3, with 11 bases aligning to TRBD2. The junction had 4 bases not matched to a gene; V was cut back by 2 bases and J by 0 bases. The germline gives CDR1 SQVTM, CDR2 ANQGSEA. The CDR3 has 16 residues. Written as DNA, the CDR3 is TGCAGCGTTGAAATCCGGACTAGCGGGAGCACAGATACGCAGTATTTT. Amino acid sequence: CSVEIRTSGSTDTQYF.

The chain carries TRBV28 and TRBJ1-1, with 10 bases identical to TRBD1. The CDR3 totals 13 residues. Germline CDR1 MDHEN, CDR2 SYDVKM. The J segment lost 7 bases and the V segment lost 6 bases, leaving 5 bases of the junction unmatched. CDR3 sequence (DNA): TGTGCCAGCAGGCGACAGGGGGCGGATGAAGCTTTCTTT. Protein: CASRRQGADEAFF. Combining the CDR3 with reference TRBV28 and TRBJ1-1 gives the whole variable domain DVKVTQSSRYLVKRTGEKVFLECVQDMDHENMFWYRQDPGLGLRLIYFSYDVKMKEKGDIPEGYSVSREKKERFSLILESASTNQTSMYLCASRRQGADEAFFGQGTRLTVV.

The chain employs TRBV3-1 and TRBJ1-4; 10 bases align to TRBD1. The germline V gene encodes CDR1 LGHDT and CDR2 YNNKEL (reference sequence). Trimming removed 6 bases from V and 8 bases from J; junction bases left unmatched: 3. The CDR3 extends over 13 amino acids. Written as DNA, the CDR3 is TGTGCCAGCAGGACAGGGGGCGTCGAAAAACTGTTTTTT. Residues: CASRTGGVEKLFF. The full variable domain, its missing parts supplied by reference TRBV3-1 and TRBJ1-4, is DTAVSQTPKYLVTQMGNDKSIKCEQNLGHDTMYWYKQDSKKFLKIMFSYNNKELIINETVPNRFSPKSPDKAHLNLHINSLELGDSAVYFCASRTGGVEKLFFGSGTQLSVL.

The rearrangement uses TRBV12-3 or TRBV12-4 and TRBJ1-5; D perhaps matches TRBD1 (6 bases). The CDR3 consists of 17 residues. Deletions cut 3 bases from V and 5 bases from J, with 20 bases between. In nucleotides, the CDR3 is TGTGCCAGCAGTTTCCTATCGGGGGGGGCCGGGGATCAGCCCCAGCATTTT. Its translation: CASSFLSGGAGDQPQHF.

This chain connects TRBV29-1 to TRBJ1-2; D not certain. The CDR3 loop spans 11 amino acids. Germline assignment: CDR1 SQVTM and CDR2 ANQGSEA. Trimming shortened V by 7 bases and J by 6 bases, and 12 bases separated the two germline ends. CDR3 nucleotides: TGCAGCGCCTTCTCGGGGAATGGCTACACCTTC. It codes for CSAFSGNGYTF.

The chain links TRBV18 to TRBJ2-7; D call uncertain. Trimming removed 5 bases at V and 9 bases at J, with 11 bases between. This CDR3 region has 11 residues. Germline-derived CDR1 and CDR2 are KGHSH and LQKENI. The CDR3 loop reads CASSGGARQYF. CDR3 in DNA: TGTGCCAGCTCAGGCGGCGCTCGGCAGTACTTC.

The chain couples TRBV29-1 to TRBJ1-4, with D maybe TRBD1 (6 bases). Trimming removed 4 bases from V and 7 bases from J, with 13 bases in between. Germline CDR1 reads SQVTM; CDR2 reads ANQGSEA. The CDR3 covers 13 residues. CDR3 nucleotides: TGCAGCGTTGGACGGGGGGCCAGTGAAAAACTGTTTTTT. This codes for CSVGRGASEKLFF.

The chain couples TRBV4-3 to TRBJ2-3; D possibly uses TRBD1 or TRBD2 (6 bases each). CDR1 is LGHNA, CDR2 YSLEER, per germline. Deletions cut 5 bases from V and 2 bases from J, with 11 bases between. This CDR3 is built from 14 residues. The CDR3 here is CASSDRGLTDTQYF. The DNA for the CDR3 is TGCGCCAGCAGCGATCGGGGGCTCACAGATACGCAGTATTTT.

This clonotype was observed a handful of times. The chain recombines TRBV5-4 with TRBJ2-6; no clear D. V lost 0 bases and J 4 bases, leaving 8 bases between the germline ends. Germline V gene sequence: CDR1 SGHNT, CDR2 YYREEE (reference sequence). The CDR3 runs to 15 residues. CDR3 amino acids: CASSLGHSGANVLTF. Here the CDR3 DNA reads TGTGCCAGCAGCTTGGGGCACTCGGGGGCCAACGTCCTGACTTTC.

The V call is TRBV5-5, the J call TRBJ2-3; no firm D call. Germline-derived CDR1 and CDR2 are SGHKS and YYEKEE (reference sequence). This CDR3 comprises 16 residues. V was trimmed by 4 bases and J by 0 bases, leaving 15 bases between them. DNA for the CDR3: TGTGCCAGCAGCCATCTAGGAACGCCTAGCACAGATACGCAGTATTTT. As protein: CASSHLGTPSTDTQYF.

This clonotype was seen only a few times. V gene TRBV29-1 combines with J gene TRBJ1-1, with D maybe TRBD1 (6 bases). The germline V and J ends were trimmed by 6 bases and 6 bases, with 11 bases remaining between them. The CDR3 covers 11 residues. The germline V gene encodes CDR1 SQVTM and CDR2 ANQGSEA. Written as DNA, the CDR3 is TGCAGCGTCTCAAAGGGGGCTGAAGCTTTCTTT. This translates into CSVSKGAEAFF.

The CDR3 is CASSQDFHEQYF. As DNA, the CDR3 is TGTGCCAGCAGCCAGGACTTCCACGAGCAGTACTTC. This sequence joins TRBV14 and TRBJ2-7; D may be TRBD2 (5 bases). V lost 3 bases and J 5 bases, leaving 8 bases between the germline ends. Germline loops: CDR1 SGHDN, CDR2 FVKESK. This CDR3 spans 12 amino acids.

Remarks on this clonotype: The germline gene is not matched at one end of the junction; a read error may be the cause. This rearrangement joins TRBV29-1 to TRBJ2-1, with D unclear. The CDR3 covers 10 residues. Per germline, CDR1 SQVTM and CDR2 ANQGSEA. The CDR3 nucleotides read TGCAGAGTTGGGCTCAATGAGCAGTTCTTC. It encodes CRVGLNEQFF.

J is TRBJ1-1 and V is TRBV9; D uncertain. Germline V CDR1 and CDR2: SGDLS, YYNGEE. The germline V and J ends were trimmed by 0 bases and 2 bases, with 11 bases remaining between them. The CDR3 consists of 15 residues. CDR3 sequence (DNA): TGTGCCAGCAGCGTAGGAACAGAGCTAAACACTGAAGCTTTCTTT. It translates to CASSVGTELNTEAFF. Supplemented by reference TRBV9 and TRBJ1-1, the full variable domain reads DSGVTQTPKHLITATGQRVTLRCSPRSGDLSVYWYQQSLDQGLQFLIQYYNGEERAKGNILERFSAQQFPDLHSELNLSSLELGDSALYFCASSVGTELNTEAFFGQGTRLTVV.

The rearrangement links TRBV5-1 to TRBJ1-4; 7 bases fit TRBD1. The V and J ends lost 3 bases and 0 bases, in that order; junction bases with no gene match: 5. This CDR3 is built from 16 residues. Germline V lookup: CDR1 SGHRS, CDR2 YFSETQ. This CDR3 reads CASSWGQTTTNEKLFF. The CDR3 DNA follows: TGCGCCAGCAGCTGGGGACAGACCACAACTAATGAAAAACTGTTTTTT. Supplemented by reference TRBV5-1 and TRBJ1-4, the full variable domain reads KAGVTQTPRYLIKTRGQQVTLSCSPISGHRSVSWYQQTPGQGLQFLFEYFSETQRNKGNFPGRFSGRQFSNSRSEMNVSTLELGDSALYLCASSWGQTTTNEKLFFGSGTQLSVL.

This chain joins TRBV25-1 and TRBJ2-2; 9 nucleotides agree with TRBD2. CDR3 length: 16 residues. After removal of 3 bases from V and 3 bases from J, the junction contained 5 bases not matched to a gene. Germline assignment: CDR1 MGHDK and CDR2 SYGVNS. The DNA for the CDR3 is TGTGCCAGCAGTGATGGGGCGGGAGGGTACACCGGGGAGCTGTTTTTT. It codes for CASSDGAGGYTGELFF.

V usage is TRBV9 and J usage is TRBJ1-3; D is perhaps TRBD1 (5 bases). This CDR3 spans 15 amino acids. CDR1 SGDLS and CDR2 YYNGEE come from the germline V gene. V lost 4 bases and J 1 base, leaving 12 bases between the germline ends. CDR3 DNA sequence: TGTGCCAGCAGCCTCTCGGGGGGGTCTGGAAACACCATATATTTT. Encoded protein: CASSLSGGSGNTIYF.

In its sample, this clonotype was seen once. CDR3 residues: CASTPSTGLSYEQYF. The CDR3 coding sequence is TGTGCCAGTACCCCGTCGACAGGGCTATCCTACGAGCAGTACTTC. This sequence joins TRBV19 and TRBJ2-7, with 7 bases lining up with TRBD1. Losses at the gene ends were 7 bases for V and 1 base for J; bases not matched to a gene: 10. The germline gives CDR1 LNHDA, CDR2 SQIVND (reference sequence). The length of the CDR3 is 15 residues.

The chain couples TRBV14 to TRBJ1-4; possible D gene TRBD1, 5 bases. Between the trimmed V and J ends, which lost 4 bases and 7 bases, there was a span of 13 bases. Germline values: CDR1 SGHDN, CDR2 FVKESK. The CDR3 spans 14 residues. The CDR3 region is CASSPQGYPEKLFF. In DNA, the CDR3 is TGTGCCAGCAGCCCTCAGGGTTACCCTGAAAAACTGTTTTTT.

This clonotype has more than one count but fewer than ten. The chain carries TRBV20-1 and TRBJ2-6, with D unclear. Trimming cost V 3 bases and J 0 bases, with 6 bases left between them. Germline V gene data show CDR1 as DFQATT and CDR2 as SNEGSKA (reference sequence). The CDR3 spans 14 residues. The CDR3 region has the DNA TGCAGTGCTAGTCCGTCCTCTGGGGCCAACGTCCTGACTTTC. The encoded protein is CSASPSSGANVLTF.

The rearrangement links TRBV5-1 to TRBJ2-3; 8 nucleotides line up with TRBD1. Trimming removed 0 bases from V and 5 bases from J; junction bases left unmatched: 8. CDR3 length equals 16 residues. CDR1 is SGHRS and CDR2 is YFSETQ in the germline V gene. Written as DNA, the CDR3 is TGCGCCAGCAGCTTGGACGGCAGGGGGCGAGGAGATACGCAGTATTTT. Its translation: CASSLDGRGRGDTQYF.

This clonotype was counted only a few times. The V and J genes are TRBV5-5 and TRBJ2-1; the D gene is possibly TRBD2 (6 bases). V lost 5 bases to trimming and J lost 0 bases, with 12 bases between them. The CDR3 covers 15 residues. The germline V gene encodes CDR1 SGHKS and CDR2 YYEKEE (reference sequence). DNA of the CDR3: TGTGCCAGCAGGAGGGACTCCAGCTCCTACAATGAGCAGTTCTTC. It yields the protein CASRRDSSSYNEQFF.

There are a few counts of this clonotype. The chain is built from TRBV18 and TRBJ2-7; 9 nucleotides match TRBD2. Per germline, CDR1 KGHSH and CDR2 LQKENI. The CDR3 spans 16 residues. J lost 0 bases, V lost 3 bases, and 6 bases had no gene match. The CDR3 DNA is TGTGCCAGCTCACCGTCGGGACTAGCCAACTCCTACGAGCAGTACTTC. Translation: CASSPSGLANSYEQYF.

This CDR3 is CASSSTPPGGGETQYF. DNA of the CDR3: TGTGCCAGCAGCTCGACACCCCCAGGGGGAGGTGAGACCCAGTACTTC. V usage is TRBV5-5 and J usage is TRBJ2-5, with a tentative D call TRBD1 (7 bases). The CDR3 totals 16 residues. From germline, CDR1 is SGHKS and CDR2 YYEKEE (reference sequence). The germline V and J ends were trimmed by 3 bases and 5 bases, with 20 bases remaining between them.

This sequence joins TRBV6-5 and TRBJ2-1, with 7 positions matching TRBD1. The junction had 7 bases not matched to a gene; V was cut back by 5 bases and J by 0 bases. Germline V gene sequence: CDR1 MNHEY, CDR2 SVGAGI. The CDR3 has 16 residues. CDR3 in amino acids: CASSNLQGSSYNEQFF. As DNA, the CDR3 is TGTGCCAGCAGTAACCTACAGGGGAGCTCCTACAATGAGCAGTTCTTC.

CDR3 loop: CSASELDYGRAGQYF. CDR3 DNA: TGCAGTGCTAGTGAATTAGATTACGGGAGGGCCGGGCAGTACTTC. The V call is TRBV20-1, the J call TRBJ2-7, with 8 nucleotides matching TRBD2. The CDR3 covers 15 residues. Germline CDR1 and CDR2: DFQATT and SNEGSKA (reference sequence). The V gene end was trimmed by 3 bases and the J gene end by 9 bases; junction bases not matched to a gene: 16.

CDR3 in DNA: TGTGCCAGCAGTTACTTCAGCGGGAGGGCAGATACGCAGTATTTT. Translation: CASSYFSGRADTQYF. The chain carries TRBV6-2 or TRBV6-3 and TRBJ2-3; 10 bases align to TRBD2. CDR1 and CDR2 from the germline V gene are MNHEY and SVGEGT. V trimming: 1 base; J trimming: 4 bases; junction bases outside the gene matches: 2. This CDR3 has 15 residues.

The chain recombines TRBV3-1 with TRBJ2-7; 8 bases match TRBD1. The CDR3 length is 14 residues. Germline CDR1 reads LGHDT; CDR2 reads YNNKEL (reference sequence). Trimming at V came to 4 bases and at J to 3 bases, leaving 5 bases not matched to a gene. Written as DNA, the CDR3 is TGTGCCAGCAGCCCCGACAGGGGCCTCTACGAGCAGTACTTC. It is translated as CASSPDRGLYEQYF.